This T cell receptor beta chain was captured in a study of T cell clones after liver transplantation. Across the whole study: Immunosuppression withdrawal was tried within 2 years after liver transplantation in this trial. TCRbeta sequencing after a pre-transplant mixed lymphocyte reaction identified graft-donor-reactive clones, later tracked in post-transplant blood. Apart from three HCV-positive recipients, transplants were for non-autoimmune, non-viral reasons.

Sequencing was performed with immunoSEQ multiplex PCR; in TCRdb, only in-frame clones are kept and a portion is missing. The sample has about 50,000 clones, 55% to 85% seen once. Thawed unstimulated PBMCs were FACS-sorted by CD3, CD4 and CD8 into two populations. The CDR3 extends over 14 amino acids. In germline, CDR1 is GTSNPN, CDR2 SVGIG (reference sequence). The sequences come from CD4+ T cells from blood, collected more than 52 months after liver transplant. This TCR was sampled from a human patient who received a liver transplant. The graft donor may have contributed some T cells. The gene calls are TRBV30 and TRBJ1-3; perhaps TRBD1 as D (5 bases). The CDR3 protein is CAWDAAEGRNTIYF. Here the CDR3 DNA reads TGTGCTTGGGACGCTGCGGAGGGGCGAAACACCATATATTTT. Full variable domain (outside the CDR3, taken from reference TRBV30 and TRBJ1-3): SQTIHQWPATLVQPVGSPLSLECTVEGTSNPNLYWYRQAAGRGLQLLFYSVGIGQISSEVPQNLSASRPQDRQFILSSKKLLLSDSGFYLCAWDAAEGRNTIYFGEGSWLTVV.